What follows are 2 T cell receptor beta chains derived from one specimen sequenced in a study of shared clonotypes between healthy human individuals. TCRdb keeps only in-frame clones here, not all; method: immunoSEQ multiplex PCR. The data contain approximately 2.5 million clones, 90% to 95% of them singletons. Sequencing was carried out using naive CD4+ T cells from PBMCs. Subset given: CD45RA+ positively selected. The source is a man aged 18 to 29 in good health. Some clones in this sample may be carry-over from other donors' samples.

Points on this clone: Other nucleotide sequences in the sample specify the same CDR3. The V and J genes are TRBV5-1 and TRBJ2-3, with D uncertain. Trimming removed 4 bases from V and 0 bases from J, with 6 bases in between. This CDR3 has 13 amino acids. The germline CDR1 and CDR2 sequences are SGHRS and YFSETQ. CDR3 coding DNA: TGCGCCAGCAGCCGAACTAGCACAGATACGCAGTATTTT. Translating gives CASSRTSTDTQYF.

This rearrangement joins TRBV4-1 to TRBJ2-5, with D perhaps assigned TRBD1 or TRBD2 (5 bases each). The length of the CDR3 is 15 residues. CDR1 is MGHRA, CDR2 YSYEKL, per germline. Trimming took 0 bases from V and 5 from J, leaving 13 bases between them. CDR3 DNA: TGCGCCAGCAGCCAAGAGGTGGGGGAGCGTGAGACCCAGTACTTC. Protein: CASSQEVGERETQYF.